Below, 25 T cell receptor beta chains from the same sample are listed, as sequenced in a study of shared clonotypes between healthy human individuals. Assay: immunoSEQ multiplex PCR; the TCRdb copy retains only in-frame clones and omits some. This sample has 2 million to 2.5 million clones; under 95% occur once, and the top ten carry roughly 0.34%. Sequences were obtained from naive CD4+ T cells from PBMCs. Indicated subset: CD45RA+ positively selected. All receptors derive from a man younger than 30 in good health. Some clones in this sample may be carry-over from other donors' samples.

The gene calls are TRBV4-1 and TRBJ2-2, with 12 bases fitting TRBD1. Germline lookup yields CDR1 MGHRA and CDR2 YSYEKL. Losses at the gene ends were 3 bases for V and 5 bases for J; bases not matched to a gene: 7. CDR3 size: 17 residues. CDR3 loop: CASSHPRDRGLTGELFF. In DNA form, the CDR3 reads TGCGCCAGCAGCCATCCTCGGGACAGGGGGCTGACCGGGGAGCTGTTTTTT.

The genes are TRBV21-1 and TRBJ1-2. TRBV21-1 is given as a pseudogene. This CDR3 comprises 15 residues. CDR3 DNA sequence: TGTGCCAGCAGCACCATAAGCGGGACGGAGAATGGCTACACCTTC. Its protein is CASSTISGTENGYTF.

The chain links TRBV25-1 to TRBJ2-3, with 9 bases fitting TRBD1. In germline, CDR1 is MGHDK, CDR2 SYGVNS. CDR3 length: 13 amino acids. The junction had 8 bases not matched to a gene; V was cut back by 8 bases and J by 8 bases. CDR3 sequence: CASGTGTGSTQYF. In nucleotides, the CDR3 is TGTGCCAGCGGGACGGGGACAGGGAGTACGCAGTATTTT.

The J gene is TRBJ1-1, the V gene TRBV18, with TRBD1 identical over 9 bases. The CDR3 spans 16 residues. V trimming: 9 bases; J trimming: 0 bases; junction bases outside the gene matches: 11. Germline V CDR1 and CDR2: KGHSH, LQKENI. CDR3 in DNA: TGTGCCAGTTCCCCCGTGGGACAGGGAATGAACACTGAAGCTTTCTTT. Encoded protein: CASSPVGQGMNTEAFF. Combining the CDR3 with reference TRBV18 and TRBJ1-1 gives the whole variable domain NAGVMQNPRHLVRRRGQEARLRCSPMKGHSHVYWYRQLPEEGLKFMVYLQKENIIDESGMPKERFSAEFPKEGPSILRIQQVVRGDSAAYFCASSPVGQGMNTEAFFGQGTRLTVV.

The chain joins TRBV27 to TRBJ2-1, with 9 bases matching TRBD2. The CDR3 has 17 residues. V lost 7 bases, J lost 0 bases, and 10 bases stayed unmatched. In germline, CDR1 is MNHEY, CDR2 SMNVEV (reference sequence). This CDR3 is CASMSTSGGSSYNEQFF. For the CDR3, the DNA is TGTGCCAGCATGTCGACTAGCGGAGGGAGCTCCTACAATGAGCAGTTCTTC.

J is TRBJ2-7 and V is TRBV5-1; either TRBD1 or TRBD2 may fit D (5 bases each). This CDR3 has 14 residues. Trimming took off 8 bases at V and 6 bases at J, with 21 bases between the two ends. CDR1 and CDR2 (germline): SGHRS, YFSETQ. The CDR3 nucleotides read TGCGCCAGTAGAGGGGACCCGGGATCGGGCGAGCAGTACTTC. This sequence encodes CASRGDPGSGEQYF.

The genes are TRBV9 and TRBJ2-7; D possibly corresponds to TRBD1 (6 bases). CDR3 size: 13 residues. Germline V gives CDR1 SGDLS, CDR2 YYNGEE. The ends were cut back, 2 bases at V and 1 base at J, with 7 bases in the middle. The CDR3, as DNA: TGTGCCAGCAGCGTGGGACATTCCTACGAGCAGTACTTC. Encoded protein: CASSVGHSYEQYF. Variable domain in full (rest from reference TRBV9 and TRBJ2-7): DSGVTQTPKHLITATGQRVTLRCSPRSGDLSVYWYQQSLDQGLQFLIQYYNGEERAKGNILERFSAQQFPDLHSELNLSSLELGDSALYFCASSVGHSYEQYFGPGTRLTVT.

The chain combines TRBV7-8 with TRBJ1-3, with 7 positions matching TRBD1. CDR1 is SGHVS, CDR2 FQNEAQ, per germline. The CDR3 contains 19 residues. With V trimmed by 7 bases and J by 4 bases, 22 bases remained unmatched. The CDR3 loop reads CASTFERNQGGQPGNTIYF. Here the CDR3 DNA reads TGTGCCAGCACCTTCGAAAGAAATCAGGGGGGCCAGCCAGGAAACACCATATATTTT.

V usage is TRBV11-2 and J usage is TRBJ2-2; tentatively, D is TRBD2 (5 bases). V gave up 3 bases and J gave up 6 bases, with 17 bases separating them. CDR1 SGHAT and CDR2 FQNNGV come from the germline V gene. CDR3 length: 16 residues. CDR3 bases: TGTGCCAGCAGCTTTACCGGGCCTCGCGGGCCCGGGGAGCTGTTTTTT. Translation gives CASSFTGPRGPGELFF.

This clone appeared a single time. This chain joins TRBV6-5 and TRBJ2-2, with D unclear. The CDR3 runs 11 residues. Germline CDR1 and CDR2: MNHEY and SVGAGI. Trimming shortened V by 2 bases and J by 8 bases, and 3 bases separated the two germline ends. This chain's CDR3 is CASSYRGELFF. Here the CDR3 DNA reads TGTGCCAGCAGTTACCGTGGGGAGCTGTTTTTT.

This chain uses TRBV4-1 with TRBJ2-7; 13 bases are shared with TRBD2. Unmatched junction bases numbered 5, after V lost 1 base and J lost 5 bases. The CDR3 sequence is 16 residues long. From germline, CDR1 is MGHRA and CDR2 YSYEKL. This CDR3 reads CASSQGRLAGGNEQYF. As DNA, the CDR3 is TGCGCCAGCAGCCAAGGGAGACTAGCGGGAGGTAACGAGCAGTACTTC.

Note on this clone: This may be a read error, as it is one base from a much larger clone. The same CDR3 can be traced to other DNA sequences in this sample. The CDR3 loop is CASSLNTEAFF. The CDR3 DNA reads TGTGCCAGCAGCTTGAACACTGAAGCTTTCTTT. This chain joins TRBV7-2 and TRBJ1-1; D is undetermined. This CDR3 region has 11 residues. Germline V gene data show CDR1 as SGHTA and CDR2 as FQGNSA. V dropped 3 bases and J dropped 1 base, with 0 bases sitting between them.

This chain uses TRBV30 with TRBJ2-1, with 7 bases that match TRBD2. The CDR3 contains 13 residues. V dropped 3 bases and J dropped 15; count of bases not matched to a gene: 14. Germline-derived CDR1 and CDR2 are GTSNPN and SVGIG (reference sequence). CDR3 residues: CAWSEEPAGSGFF. For the CDR3, the DNA is TGTGCCTGGAGCGAAGAACCAGCGGGATCGGGGTTCTTC.

A note on this clone: The same CDR3 also results from other DNA sequences found in this sample. J is TRBJ1-2 and V is TRBV28; TRBD1 is a possible D gene (5 bases). The CDR3 length is 12 residues. CDR1 MDHEN and CDR2 SYDVKM come from the germline V gene. Trimming cost V 3 bases and J 8 bases, with 10 bases left between them. This CDR3 reads CASSLAGGGYTF. As DNA, the CDR3 is TGTGCCAGCAGTTTGGCGGGGGGAGGCTACACCTTC.

The rearrangement uses TRBV28 and TRBJ2-7, with D unresolved. Looked up from germline, CDR1 is MDHEN and CDR2 is SYDVKM. V was shortened by 5 bases and J by 3 bases, with 11 bases between the two germline ends. The CDR3 is made up of 13 amino acids. The chain's CDR3 is CASSPTVIYEQYF. The CDR3 DNA is TGTGCCAGCAGTCCGACCGTAATCTACGAGCAGTACTTC.

V and J are TRBV21-1 and TRBJ1-2. TRBV21-1 is a recognized pseudogene. CDR3 size: 13 residues. The CDR3 here is CASSKVPNYGYTF. The CDR3 nucleotides are TGTGCCAGCAGCAAAGTACCCAATTATGGCTACACCTTC.

The chain links TRBV25-1 to TRBJ2-7; unclear D gene. This CDR3 contains 16 residues. Germline V CDR1 and CDR2: MGHDK, SYGVNS. Trimming took off 2 bases at V and 0 bases at J, with 14 bases between the two ends. CDR3 sequence reads: CASSEPRTEPSYEQYF. The DNA for the CDR3 is TGTGCCAGCAGTGAACCTCGGACGGAACCCTCCTACGAGCAGTACTTC.

The V and J genes are TRBV6-6 and TRBJ1-5, with TRBD1 matching 8 bases. This CDR3 is built from 15 residues. Trimming cost V 4 bases and J 4 bases; bases outside gene matches: 6. Germline CDR1 and CDR2: MNHNY and SVGAGI (reference sequence). CDR3 sequence: CASSSPDRGNQPQHF. The CDR3, as DNA: TGTGCCAGCAGTTCCCCAGACAGGGGTAATCAGCCCCAGCATTTT.

CDR3 sequence: CAISEVGVSGYTF. CDR3 in DNA: TGTGCCATCAGCGAGGTTGGGGTCTCTGGCTACACCTTC. The genes are TRBV10-3 and TRBJ1-2; D remains ambiguous. The CDR3 contains 13 residues. Germline values: CDR1 ENHRY, CDR2 SYGVKD. V lost 6 bases and J 7 bases, leaving 15 bases between the germline ends.

The V and J genes are TRBV28 and TRBJ2-1, with 14 bases that match TRBD2. The CDR3 length is 15 residues. Germline V gene lookup returns CDR1 MDHEN and CDR2 SYDVKM. V lost 6 bases, J lost 13 bases, and 11 bases stayed unmatched. The CDR3 protein is CASSSPGLAGAAQFF. CDR3 coding DNA: TGTGCCAGCAGCTCCCCGGGACTAGCGGGAGCGGCCCAGTTCTTC. The whole variable domain, filled in from reference TRBV28 and TRBJ2-1, reads DVKVTQSSRYLVKRTGEKVFLECVQDMDHENMFWYRQDPGLGLRLIYFSYDVKMKEKGDIPEGYSVSREKKERFSLILESASTNQTSMYLCASSSPGLAGAAQFFGPGTRLTVL.

V and J are TRBV25-1 and TRBJ2-5; 7 nucleotides match TRBD2. Trimming took 3 bases from V and 2 from J; bases not matched to a gene: 6. CDR1 is MGHDK, CDR2 SYGVNS, per germline. CDR3 length equals 15 residues. CDR3 in DNA: TGTGCCAGCAGTGATGTACTAGCGAGACAAGAGACCCAGTACTTC. This encodes CASSDVLARQETQYF.

The rearrangement joins TRBV6-5 to TRBJ2-7, with a possible D match to TRBD1 (5 bases). V lost 6 bases and J 1 base, leaving 16 bases between the germline ends. This CDR3 spans 15 amino acids. The germline V gene has CDR1 MNHEY and CDR2 SVGAGI. As DNA, the CDR3 is TGTGCCAGCAGCCGAGAGAGAACAGGTTCCTACGAGCAGTACTTC. This encodes CASSRERTGSYEQYF.

The chain joins TRBV29-1 to TRBJ2-5; TRBD2 matches at 11 bases. This CDR3 is 15 amino acids long. Germline CDR1 SQVTM, CDR2 ANQGSEA. The J segment lost 3 bases and the V segment lost 5 bases, leaving 8 bases of the junction unmatched. CDR3 DNA sequence: TGCAGCGTTCATCTAGCGGGAGGAGGGGAAGAGACCCAGTACTTC. Its translation is CSVHLAGGGEETQYF.

V usage is TRBV2 and J usage is TRBJ1-4; no clear D. The V gene lost 6 bases and the J gene lost 3 bases, with 11 bases spanning the gap. Germline V gene sequence: CDR1 SNHLY, CDR2 FYNNEI. This CDR3 comprises 14 residues. The CDR3 coding sequence is TGTGCCAGCAGGGGAGGTATGGCTAATGAAAAACTGTTTTTT. Residues: CASRGGMANEKLFF.

The chain couples TRBV5-1 to TRBJ2-6; TRBD1 agrees at 9 bases. The CDR3 runs 17 residues. The junction had 5 bases not matched to a gene; V was cut back by 4 bases and J by 0 bases. Germline CDR1 reads SGHRS; CDR2 reads YFSETQ. CDR3 bases: TGCGCCAGCAGCGCAGGGACAGGGCGCTCTGGGGCCAACGTCCTGACTTTC. Translated: CASSAGTGRSGANVLTF.